This T cell receptor beta chain was profiled in a study of cytomegalovirus exposure and HLA in healthy donors. Study findings and constraints: In a later analysis, TCR association rates varied by HLA locus: DRB1 most, HLA-C fewest.

V was clipped by 1 base and J by 2 bases; unmatched bases: 2. The CDR3 spans 15 residues. The germline V gene has CDR1 SGHTA and CDR2 FQGNSA. The PCR ran on 60 Vbeta and 13 Jbeta primers. The method was immunoSEQ multiplex PCR; TCRdb's version includes in-frame clones alone and lacks a portion of them. Of more than 95,000 clones detected, 74% appear once; the ten largest clones hold about 9.9%. About this clone itself: The antigen is unknown.

Sequencing used PBMCs. This sequence originates from a woman aged 45 to 65 in good health and CMV-seropositive. The gene calls are TRBV7-2 and TRBJ1-3; 7 nucleotides match TRBD1. CDR3 protein: CASSLVTGAGNTIYF. In nucleotides, the CDR3 is TGTGCCAGCAGCTTAGTAACAGGGGCTGGAAACACCATATATTTT.